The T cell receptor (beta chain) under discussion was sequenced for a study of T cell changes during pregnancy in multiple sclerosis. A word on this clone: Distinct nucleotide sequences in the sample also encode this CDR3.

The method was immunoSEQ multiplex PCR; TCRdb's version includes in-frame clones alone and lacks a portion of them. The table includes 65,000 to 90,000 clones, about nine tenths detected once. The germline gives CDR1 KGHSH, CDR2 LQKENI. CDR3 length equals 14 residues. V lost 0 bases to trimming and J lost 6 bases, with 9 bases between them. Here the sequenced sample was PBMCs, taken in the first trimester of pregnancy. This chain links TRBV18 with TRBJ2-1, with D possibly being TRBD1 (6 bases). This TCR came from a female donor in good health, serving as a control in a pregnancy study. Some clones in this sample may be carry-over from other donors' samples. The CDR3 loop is CASSPPPRGNEQFF. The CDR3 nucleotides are TGTGCCAGCTCACCACCTCCCAGGGGCAATGAGCAGTTCTTC.